These 21 T cell receptor beta chains originate from one sample sequenced in a study of early T cells in non-severe SARS-CoV-2 infection. MiXCR, applied by TCRdb to the 5' RACE reads, yields one record per CDR3 protein. The sample records under 50,000 distinct CDR3 sequences, about a quarter being singletons. The sequencing here drew on whole blood, taken at baseline. These TCRs come from an adult who was a healthcare worker with PCR-confirmed SARS-CoV-2 infection or an uninfected control (not recorded which).

Of note for this clonotype: One end of the junction fails to match germline, which may point to a read error. The V gene is TRBV7-7, the J gene TRBJ2-5; 10 nucleotides agree with TRBD1. From germline, CDR1 is SSHAT and CDR2 FNYEAQ (reference sequence). The CDR3 loop spans 14 amino acids. The CDR3 spells CASSLLGQGETQYF. The CDR3 bases are TGTGCTAGCAGCTTACTGGGACAGGGGGAGACCCAGTACTTC.

This clonotype appeared a few times. Written as DNA, the CDR3 is TGTGCCAGCAGAGGACAGGGGCGAAACTATGGCTACACCTTC. Its translation is CASRGQGRNYGYTF. The chain couples TRBV2 to TRBJ1-2, with TRBD1 matching over 9 bases. V lost 6 bases and J lost 2; bases outside the gene matches: 4. The CDR3 has 14 residues. Germline loops: CDR1 SNHLY, CDR2 FYNNEI. Complete variable domain (other parts from reference TRBV2 and TRBJ1-2): EPEVTQTPSHQVTQMGQEVILRCVPISNHLYFYWYRQILGQKVEFLVSFYNNEISEKSEIFDDQFSVERPDGSNFTLKIRSTKLEDSAMYFCASRGQGRNYGYTFGSGTRLTVV.

This rearrangement joins TRBV5-6 to TRBJ2-7; 7 bases fit TRBD1. Germline V gene lookup returns CDR1 SGHDT and CDR2 YYEEEE. V dropped 5 bases and J dropped 5; count of bases not matched to a gene: 7. The CDR3 covers 13 residues. In DNA, the CDR3 is TGTGCCAGCAGACGACAGGGAAGGGACGAGCAGTACTTC. Translating gives CASRRQGRDEQYF.

This chain joins TRBV4-3 and TRBJ2-7, with TRBD1 matching over 12 bases. This CDR3 region has 14 residues. With 8 bases clipped from V and 6 bases from J, the junction kept 8 bases outside the gene matches. Germline-derived CDR1 and CDR2 are LGHNA and YSLEER. The CDR3 region is CASSAGTGGFEQYF. The CDR3 nucleotides read TGCGCCAGCTCCGCAGGGACAGGGGGCTTCGAGCAGTACTTC.

This clonotype appeared a few times. V is TRBV5-1 and J is TRBJ2-5; D is unresolved. The CDR3 runs to 14 residues. Looked up from germline, CDR1 is SGHRS and CDR2 is YFSETQ. The V end was cut by 2 bases, the J end by 3 bases, with 11 bases between. The CDR3: CASSFQSSEETQYF. CDR3 bases: TGCGCCAGCAGCTTTCAATCTTCAGAAGAGACCCAGTACTTC.

The table lists this clonotype with a few counts. The chain is built from TRBV7-9 and TRBJ1-4; the D is unclear. The CDR3 runs to 15 residues. The germline gives CDR1 SEHNR, CDR2 FQNEAQ (reference sequence). The V end was cut by 5 bases, the J end by 7 bases, with 17 bases between. As DNA, the CDR3 is TGTGCCAGCAGCCCATGGACCGATCCCGCTGAAAAACTGTTTTTT. Its protein product is CASSPWTDPAEKLFF.

This chain connects TRBV5-8 to TRBJ2-2; 7 bases align to TRBD2. The germline V gene has CDR1 SGHTS and CDR2 YDEGEE. This CDR3 has 15 residues. After removal of 7 bases from V and 7 bases from J, the junction contained 13 bases not matched to a gene. The DNA for the CDR3 is TGTGCCAGCGAGGGTTCGGCTAGCGGACTCGGGGAGCTGTTTTTT. The encoded protein is CASEGSASGLGELFF.

The CDR3 DNA sequence: TGTGCCAGCAGTTACTACGGGACAGCTAGCACAGATACGCAGTATTTT. Residues: CASSYYGTASTDTQYF. The J gene is TRBJ2-3, the V gene TRBV6-5; TRBD1 matches 7 bases. The V gene end was trimmed by 1 base and the J gene end by 0 bases; junction bases not matched to a gene: 4. CDR1 and CDR2 from the germline V gene are MNHEY and SVGAGI. The CDR3 length is 16 residues.

Details on this clonotype: A much larger clone differs from this one at a single base, so this may be a read error. The V and J genes are TRBV2 and TRBJ1-5; TRBD1 agrees at 8 bases. From germline, CDR1 is SNHLY and CDR2 FYNNEI. The CDR3 covers 16 residues. The CDR3 region has the DNA TGTGCCGGCAGAGATCCGGGACAGGCGAGCAATCAGCCCCAGCATTTT. Translated: CAGRDPGQASNQPQHF.

This clonotype has only a few counts. This chain joins TRBV12-3 or TRBV12-4 and TRBJ2-5; D not certain. The CDR3 contains 14 residues. With 1 base removed from V and 5 bases from J, the gap between germline ends came to 11 bases. The CDR3: CASSLGHPLETQYF. CDR3 in DNA: TGTGCCAGCAGTTTAGGACATCCGTTGGAGACCCAGTACTTC.

This rearrangement joins TRBV7-9 to TRBJ2-2; no definite D call. Germline CDR1 and CDR2: SEHNR and FQNEAQ (reference sequence). CDR3 length: 15 residues. The germline V and J ends were trimmed by 0 bases and 4 bases, with 9 bases remaining between them. The CDR3 DNA reads TGTGCCAGCAGCTTAGCCGGCGGCAGCACCGGGGAGCTGTTTTTT. Its translation is CASSLAGGSTGELFF.

This chain uses TRBV5-1 with TRBJ2-3, with D perhaps given as TRBD1 or TRBD2 (5 bases each). Trimming removed 4 bases from V and 0 bases from J, with 12 bases in between. The germline gives CDR1 SGHRS, CDR2 YFSETQ. The CDR3 has 15 amino acids. The CDR3 bases are TGCGCCAGCAGCCCCGGGACGGATAGCACAGATACGCAGTATTTT. Protein sequence: CASSPGTDSTDTQYF.

Many counts were recorded for this clonotype. The V and J genes are TRBV5-1 and TRBJ1-2, with TRBD1 as a possible D gene (6 bases). This CDR3 spans 14 amino acids. V was clipped by 4 bases and J by 6 bases, with 16 bases between them. Germline assignment: CDR1 SGHRS and CDR2 YFSETQ. The CDR3 nucleotides read TGCGCCAGCAGCCTTACCAGGACAGACAATGGCTACACCTTC. Residues: CASSLTRTDNGYTF.

The chain carries TRBV29-1 and TRBJ1-1; D is possibly TRBD1 (6 bases). V was shortened by 2 bases and J by 7 bases, with 17 bases between the two germline ends. This CDR3 has 14 amino acids. The germline V gene has CDR1 SQVTM and CDR2 ANQGSEA. This chain's CDR3 is CSVENTGRTVEAFF. CDR3 DNA: TGCAGCGTTGAAAACACAGGGCGGACGGTTGAAGCTTTCTTT. The full variable domain, in which reference TRBV29-1 and TRBJ1-1 provide the parts outside the CDR3, is SAVISQKPSRDICQRGTSLTIQCQVDSQVTMMFWYRQQPGQSLTLIATANQGSEATYESGFVIDKFPISRPNLTFSTLTVSNMSPEDSSIYLCSVENTGRTVEAFFGQGTRLTVV.

This clonotype came up a few times. The gene calls are TRBV7-8 and TRBJ1-3; D not certain. The CDR3 is 13 residues long. CDR1 and CDR2 from the germline V gene are SGHVS and FQNEAQ. Trimming shortened V by 0 bases and J by 5 bases, and 5 bases separated the two germline ends. The CDR3, as DNA: TGTGCCAGCAGCTTAGCGATCCGAAACACCATATATTTT. Translated, it gives CASSLAIRNTIYF.

This clonotype was observed a few times. The chain recombines TRBV5-1 with TRBJ1-1; 9 nucleotides match TRBD1. Germline V gives CDR1 SGHRS, CDR2 YFSETQ. Losses at the gene ends were 4 bases for V and 5 bases for J; bases not matched to a gene: 6. The CDR3 length is 14 residues. In DNA, the CDR3 is TGCGCCAGCAGCGTGGACAGGGGTTCAACTGAAGCTTTCTTT. Its translation: CASSVDRGSTEAFF.

V and J are TRBV7-6 and TRBJ1-3; 7 nucleotides line up with TRBD1. Germline V lookup: CDR1 SGHVS, CDR2 FNYEAQ. This CDR3 has 16 residues. The ends lost 5 bases at V and 0 bases at J; junction bases unmatched: 7. The CDR3 bases are TGTGCCAGCAGCATAGACAGGGCCAACTCTGGAAACACCATATATTTT. Translating it yields CASSIDRANSGNTIYF.

This clonotype was seen at least ten times. The chain recombines TRBV14 with TRBJ1-1; D possibly corresponds to TRBD1 (5 bases). CDR3 length: 13 residues. CDR1 SGHDN and CDR2 FVKESK come from the germline V gene. V was shortened by 6 bases and J by 2 bases, with 10 bases between the two germline ends. As DNA, the CDR3 is TGTGCCAGCAGGAGGGACGGCAACACTGAAGCTTTCTTT. It codes for CASRRDGNTEAFF.

This clonotype was observed a handful of times. The chain carries TRBV10-1 and TRBJ1-1; 7 positions agree with TRBD1. V lost 3 bases to trimming and J lost 6 bases; unmatched junction nucleotides: 4. Per the germline V gene, CDR1 is WNHNN and CDR2 is SYGVQD (reference sequence). CDR3 size: 13 residues. The CDR3 bases are TGCGCCAGCAGTGACTCTCAGGGGGCTGAAGCTTTCTTT. As protein: CASSDSQGAEAFF.

The V call is TRBV4-1, the J call TRBJ2-7; 8 bases are shared with TRBD2. The V gene end was trimmed by 4 bases and the J gene end by 2 bases; junction bases not matched to a gene: 7. The CDR3 is made up of 15 amino acids. CDR1 and CDR2 (germline): MGHRA, YSYEKL. DNA for the CDR3: TGCGCCAGCAGCCCCGTCTGGCGGGGGGCCTACGAGCAGTACTTC. Translation: CASSPVWRGAYEQYF.

This clonotype was counted a few times. This chain uses TRBV7-6 with TRBJ1-6; TRBD1 is a possible D gene (5 bases). This CDR3 has 17 residues. Deletions cut 1 base from V and 8 bases from J, with 18 bases between. The V gene's germline CDR1 is SGHVS and CDR2 FNYEAQ. This CDR3 is CASSLGFTGRLYSPLHF. The CDR3 DNA reads as TGTGCCAGCAGCTTAGGTTTTACAGGCCGGCTGTATTCACCCCTCCACTTT.